This T cell receptor (beta chain) was identified during a study of cytomegalovirus exposure and HLA in healthy donors. For the study at large: Counted in an early data release were about 85 million unique TCRs from HLA-typed donors. Study-wide results and limits: The later analysis indicated that the majority of CMV-associated TCR beta chains appeared HLA-restricted.

The CDR3 has 16 residues. Germline CDR1 reads ENHRY; CDR2 reads SYGVKD. Trimming cost V 3 bases and J 0 bases, with 12 bases left between them. As regards this clone: What it recognizes is unknown.

The PCR was carried out with 60 Vbeta primers and 13 Jbeta primers. Libraries were prepared by immunoSEQ multiplex PCR; TCRdb keeps only in-frame clonotypes and omits some of them. The repertoire holds some 130,000 clones, with approximately 62% as singletons. This clonotype was sampled from a human donor in good health. Sequenced material: PBMCs. This chain joins TRBV10-3 and TRBJ2-1, with D possibly matching TRBD2 (5 bases). CDR3 DNA sequence: TGTGCCATCAGTGAAGACGGGGATAGCTCCTACAATGAGCAGTTCTTC. This codes for CAISEDGDSSYNEQFF.